What follows is one TCR beta chain and its context. Its antigen remains unidentified. Treatment noted: approximately 9-day PBMC culture with coronavirus spike peptide pools or control peptides (ViraFEST assay). TCRs were sequenced by ViraFEST after antigen-specific T cells had been expanded with peptide pools. Positivity by PCR occurred from March to December 2020, a period that predated US Alpha, Beta and Delta variants. The CDR3 is made up of 16 amino acids. Trimming removed 0 bases at V and 1 base at J, with 13 bases between. From germline, CDR1 is SGHRS and CDR2 YFSETQ. The data originate from a study of vaccination and CD4 T cells after COVID-19. Study-level background: Blood was drawn a median around 70 days post second dose, range 14 to 241. Study results and limitations: Convalescent patients had a median roughly 86% of post-vaccine SARS-CoV-2-reactive clones that were detected only after vaccination, not before it.

Cultured CD4+ T-cell DNA underwent Oncomine TCR Beta short-read sequencing. From the PCR reads, TCRdb called clonotypes with MiXCR, one entry per CDR3 protein. The sample comprises 17,000 or so distinct CDR3 sequences, less than 35% of which are singletons, and less than 20% rests with the top ten. The sequence derives from a human donor with COVID-19. The material sequenced was cultured CD4+ T cells from blood. The rearrangement links TRBV5-1 to TRBJ1-1, with D tentatively TRBD1 (6 bases). CDR3 DNA: TGCGCCAGCAGCTTGGGCATGGGGGCCTCGAACACTGAAGCTTTCTTT. It is translated as CASSLGMGASNTEAFF.